This TCR beta chain was documented in a study of identical twins. This clonotype was observed at least ten times. The antigen remains undetermined. V lost 6 bases and J lost 0, with 16 bases in between. The germline gives CDR1 DFQATT, CDR2 SNEGSKA (reference sequence). This CDR3 region has 15 residues. From the 5' RACE reads, TCRdb called clonotypes with MiXCR, one entry per CDR3 protein. Of 280,000 or so distinct CDR3 sequences listed, about 8.1% were seen once; the top ten hold approximately 2.1%. The study, taken as a whole, reports: Invariant populations such as MAIT and iNKT cells could partly muddle zero-insertion analyses.

The data also belong to a second study, concerning yellow fever vaccine responses in identical twins.

Sequencing input: memory (CD45RO+) T cells sorted from blood. The chain joins TRBV20-1 to TRBJ2-3; possible D gene TRBD2, 5 bases. This clonotype was obtained from a woman younger than 35 in good health. The CDR3 DNA reads TGCAGTGCAAAACGGGATAGCTCGAGCACAGATACGCAGTATTTT. Translated, it gives CSAKRDSSSTDTQYF.